A single sample gave rise to the 13 T cell receptor beta chains below, sequenced in a study of blood T cells in healthy people across ages. A second PCR, run for roughly 7 to 11 cycles, used a sample-barcoded 5' primer plus a J-beta primer mix. From the 5' RACE reads, TCRdb called clonotypes with MiXCR, one entry per CDR3 protein. The sample includes some 940,000 distinct CDR3 sequences, just under 30% of them seen just once. These same records also appear under a second study, on T cells of mothers and their children.

Material: blood. The receptors stem from a woman aged 40 to 49 in good health.

This clonotype was found a few times. The chain combines TRBV20-1 with TRBJ1-1; maybe TRBD1 (5 bases). CDR3 length equals 15 residues. Trimming took off 2 bases at V and 1 base at J, with 14 bases between the two ends. Germline V gene data show CDR1 as DFQATT and CDR2 as SNEGSKA (reference sequence). CDR3 loop: CSARRQGSPNTEAFF. The DNA of the CDR3 is TGCAGTGCTAGACGGCAGGGTAGTCCGAACACTGAAGCTTTCTTT.

In this sample, this clonotype turned up a few times. V usage is TRBV28 and J usage is TRBJ1-1, with D tentatively TRBD1 (5 bases). V shed 3 bases and J shed 0 bases, with 23 bases lying between them. The CDR3 spans 19 residues. CDR1 is MDHEN and CDR2 is SYDVKM in the germline V gene. The CDR3 region is CASSFDSPFLRSMNTEAFF. The CDR3 nucleotides are TGTGCCAGCAGTTTCGACAGCCCCTTCCTCCGTAGTATGAACACTGAAGCTTTCTTT.

This clonotype has a handful of counts. The gene calls are TRBV4-2 and TRBJ1-5, with D possibly matching TRBD1 (6 bases). The CDR3 spans 14 residues. V was clipped by 8 bases and J by 4 bases, with 15 bases between them. Germline assignment: CDR1 LGHNA and CDR2 YNFKEQ. For the CDR3, the DNA is TGTGCCAGCGCGAGGACAGACTTTAATCAGCCCCAGCATTTT. This sequence encodes CASARTDFNQPQHF.

This clonotype was found a few times. The rearrangement links TRBV12-3 or TRBV12-4 to TRBJ2-7, with 9 bases that match TRBD1. After removal of 2 bases from V and 6 bases from J, the junction contained 8 bases not matched to a gene. CDR3 length: 15 amino acids. CDR3: CASSLKGTGKIEQYF. Here the CDR3 DNA reads TGTGCCAGCAGTTTAAAAGGGACAGGGAAAATCGAGCAGTACTTC.

The chain carries TRBV7-9 and TRBJ2-1; TRBD2 matches at 11 bases. Germline V gene data show CDR1 as SEHNR and CDR2 as FQNEAQ (reference sequence). The CDR3 covers 16 residues. The V gene end was trimmed by 5 bases and the J gene end by 4 bases; junction bases not matched to a gene: 7. The CDR3 loop reads CASSPTGLAGYNEQFF. The CDR3, as DNA: TGTGCCAGCAGCCCCACTGGACTAGCGGGTTACAATGAGCAGTTCTTC.

The genes are TRBV4-1 and TRBJ2-5, with 9 nucleotides matching TRBD2. With 0 bases clipped from V and 11 bases from J, the junction kept 19 bases outside the gene matches. The CDR3 runs 18 residues. The germline CDR1 and CDR2 sequences are MGHRA and YSYEKL. The CDR3 spells CASSQEAPSSGGIYEQYF. Written as DNA, the CDR3 is TGCGCCAGCAGCCAAGAAGCCCCCAGTAGCGGGGGCATCTATGAGCAGTACTTC.

This clonotype was seen a handful of times. The rearrangement joins TRBV11-2 to TRBJ2-7, with unresolved D. This CDR3 comprises 14 residues. Germline V gene sequence: CDR1 SGHAT, CDR2 FQNNGV. V gave up 3 bases and J gave up 4 bases, with 13 bases separating them. CDR3 bases: TGTGCCAGCAGCTTTCCCCCAAGACGGTACGAGCAGTACTTC. It encodes CASSFPPRRYEQYF.

This sequence joins TRBV29-1 and TRBJ2-1, with D tentatively TRBD2 (7 bases). CDR3 size: 11 residues. The ends were cut back, 7 bases at V and 15 bases at J, with 19 bases in the middle. In germline, CDR1 is SQVTM, CDR2 ANQGSEA. CDR3 DNA: TGCAGCGCCCCATCGGCAGGGGAGGGGTTCTTC. Its translation: CSAPSAGEGFF.

The chain couples TRBV5-1 to TRBJ2-3; 9 nucleotides agree with TRBD1. The CDR3 has 16 amino acids. The germline CDR1 and CDR2 sequences are SGHRS and YFSETQ. Germline trimming cut 0 bases from V and 2 bases from J; bases unmatched to any gene: 4. In DNA, the CDR3 is TGCGCCAGCAGCTTGGGGGACAGGGACTACACAGATACGCAGTATTTT. This gives the protein CASSLGDRDYTDTQYF.

With respect to this clonotype: One end of the junction does not line up with germline, which may come from a read error. The J gene is TRBJ2-1, the V gene TRBV7-2, with D unclear. This CDR3 is built from 15 residues. The germline CDR1 and CDR2 sequences are SGHTA and FQGNSA. CDR3 coding DNA: TGTGCCAGCAGCCCACGTGGGCCCTCCCACAATGAGCAGTTCTTC. Translation gives CASSPRGPSHNEQFF. Looking up the rest from reference TRBV7-2 and TRBJ2-1 gives the full variable domain: GAGVSQSPSNKVTEKGKDVELRCDPISGHTALYWYRQSLGQGLEFLIYFQGNSAPDKSGLPSDRFSAERTGGSVSTLTIQRTQQEDSAVYLCASSPRGPSHNEQFFGPGTRLTVL.

This clonotype was counted a few times. The chain joins TRBV28 to TRBJ1-1, with 7 bases aligning to TRBD1. Germline V gene sequence: CDR1 MDHEN, CDR2 SYDVKM. The CDR3 covers 12 residues. The trim removed 7 bases at V and 8 bases at J, leaving 7 bases unmatched. CDR3 DNA sequence: TGTGCCAGCACCACCGGGACAGTGGAAGCTTTCTTT. It yields the protein CASTTGTVEAFF.

Turning to this clonotype: This may arise from a read error, as a much more abundant clone is one base away. The CDR3 region is CASSTGIAGEQYF. In DNA form, the CDR3 reads TGTGCCAGCAGCACCGGGATCGCGGGAGAGCAGTACTTC. This chain joins TRBV11-1 and TRBJ2-7; a possible D gene is TRBD2 (6 bases). CDR3 length equals 13 residues. Germline CDR1 is SGHAT and CDR2 is FQDESV (reference sequence). V shed 5 bases and J shed 7 bases, with 15 bases lying between them.

Only a few counts were recorded for this clonotype. The CDR3 loop is CASSQVPGVNTEAFF. The CDR3 region has the DNA TGTGCCAGCAGCCAAGTCCCAGGGGTGAACACTGAAGCTTTCTTT. The chain links TRBV3-1 to TRBJ1-1; D may be TRBD1 (6 bases). The germline gives CDR1 LGHDT, CDR2 YNNKEL (reference sequence). V gave up 1 base and J gave up 0 bases, with 9 bases separating them. This CDR3 region has 15 residues.